The 31 T cell receptor beta chains reported below all come from one sample, sequenced in a study. The sorted Tregs were CD4+CD25+CD127-/low cells. TCRdb reprocessed the 5' RACE reads with MiXCR, giving one entry per CDR3 protein. The sample yields approximately 7,000 distinct CDR3 sequences, approximately 70% seen once. What was sequenced was tumor-infiltrating Tregs sorted from the breast tumor. The receptors were gathered from a female donor with breast cancer.

The rearrangement uses TRBV4-2 and TRBJ2-7; D gene unclear. From germline, CDR1 is LGHNA and CDR2 YNFKEQ. V dropped 3 bases and J dropped 2 bases, with 8 bases sitting between them. CDR3 length: 13 amino acids. The CDR3 DNA follows: TGTGCCAGCAGCCAGCTCCGGGCCTACGAGCAGTACTTC. Translation: CASSQLRAYEQYF.

The chain combines TRBV19 with TRBJ2-1; 12 bases are shared with TRBD2. This CDR3 contains 17 residues. The germline CDR1 and CDR2 sequences are LNHDA and SQIVND (reference sequence). Germline trimming cut 3 bases from V and 6 bases from J; bases unmatched to any gene: 9. The CDR3 DNA follows: TGTGCCAGTAGTATTGCCGCCGGACTAGCGGGGTCCAATGAGCAGTTCTTC. It specifies CASSIAAGLAGSNEQFF.

For the CDR3, the DNA is TGTGCCATCAGCAGCCTTCCTAGCACAGATACGCAGTATTTT. Protein sequence: CAISSLPSTDTQYF. This chain uses TRBV10-3 with TRBJ2-3; D call uncertain. V dropped 6 bases and J dropped 0 bases, with 10 bases sitting between them. The CDR3 runs to 14 residues. Germline V gene lookup returns CDR1 ENHRY and CDR2 SYGVKD.

This sequence joins TRBV7-2 and TRBJ2-1; 8 positions match TRBD2. J gave up 5 bases and V 2 bases, and 11 bases lay outside the gene matches. Looked up from germline, CDR1 is SGHTA and CDR2 is FQGNSA. The CDR3 extends over 17 amino acids. For the CDR3, the DNA is TGTGCCAGCAGCTTAACCCCCGGGACTAGAACTAACAATGAGCAGTTCTTC. This translates into CASSLTPGTRTNNEQFF.

This sequence joins TRBV4-2 and TRBJ1-6, with unresolved D. V lost 0 bases, J lost 8 bases, and 5 bases lay in between. Germline V gene data show CDR1 as LGHNA and CDR2 as YNFKEQ. The CDR3 totals 13 residues. The CDR3: CASSQDRDSPLHF. Written as DNA, the CDR3 is TGTGCCAGCAGCCAAGATCGGGATTCACCCCTCCACTTT.

CDR3 DNA: TGTGCCAGCAGTTACGTGATACTGGGGCAGGCGGGTTCACCCCTCCACTTT. This gives the protein CASSYVILGQAGSPLHF. The V call is TRBV6-5, the J call TRBJ1-6, with TRBD1 as a possible D gene (5 bases). CDR3 length equals 17 residues. CDR1 is MNHEY, CDR2 SVGAGI, per germline. V was pared by 2 bases and J by 9 bases, with 20 bases between.

The gene calls are TRBV20-1 and TRBJ2-2, with D possibly being TRBD2 (6 bases). V dropped 1 base and J dropped 0 bases, with 9 bases sitting between them. Germline CDR1 reads DFQATT; CDR2 reads SNEGSKA (reference sequence). CDR3 length: 15 amino acids. The CDR3 sequence: CSARGDFTNTGELFF. CDR3 sequence (DNA): TGCAGTGCTAGAGGGGACTTTACGAACACCGGGGAGCTGTTTTTT.

The chain couples TRBV20-1 to TRBJ2-7, with 7 bases identical to TRBD2. The V gene's germline CDR1 is DFQATT and CDR2 SNEGSKA (reference sequence). The CDR3 runs to 15 residues. The junction had 15 bases not matched to a gene; V was cut back by 4 bases and J by 6 bases. The CDR3 here is CSATPALAAAIEQYF. CDR3 sequence (DNA): TGCAGTGCTACGCCAGCCCTAGCGGCAGCTATCGAGCAGTACTTC.

This clonotype was observed a few times. The chain employs TRBV3-1 and TRBJ2-1; perhaps TRBD1 as D (5 bases). The CDR3 runs 15 residues. From germline, CDR1 is LGHDT and CDR2 YNNKEL (reference sequence). Trimming removed 1 base from V and 8 bases from J, with 15 bases in between. The CDR3, as DNA: TGTGCCAGCAGCCAAGGTGGGGCTAGGGGCGATGAGCAGTTCTTC. Protein product: CASSQGGARGDEQFF.

V gene TRBV12-3 or TRBV12-4 combines with J gene TRBJ2-1; no definite D call. Trimming took off 6 bases at V and 10 bases at J, with 10 bases between the two ends. CDR3 size: 11 residues. CDR3 sequence reads: CASSRAAEQFF. The CDR3 bases are TGTGCCAGCAGCCGGGCCGCGGAGCAGTTCTTC.

This clonotype turned up a few times. The chain employs TRBV12-3 or TRBV12-4 and TRBJ2-5; 9 bases map to TRBD1. J gave up 4 bases and V 5 bases, and 5 bases lay outside the gene matches. The length of the CDR3 is 14 residues. The CDR3 loop reads CASSRTGVGETQYF. The DNA for the CDR3 is TGTGCCAGCAGTCGGACAGGGGTGGGAGAGACCCAGTACTTC.

This clonotype was detected only a few times. This rearrangement joins TRBV20-1 to TRBJ2-1; 10 bases align to TRBD2. In germline, CDR1 is DFQATT, CDR2 SNEGSKA (reference sequence). V lost 2 bases to trimming and J lost 3 bases; unmatched junction nucleotides: 1. CDR3 length equals 14 residues. The CDR3 nucleotides are TGCAGTGCTAGACCTAGCGGGAGCTACAATGAGCAGTTCTTC. Translating gives CSARPSGSYNEQFF.

The CDR3 nucleotides are TGTGCCAGCAGCCAGAACAGGGGGCAGGAGACCCAGTACTTC. This encodes CASSQNRGQETQYF. The V gene is TRBV11-3, the J gene TRBJ2-5; 9 nucleotides line up with TRBD1. The CDR3 extends over 14 amino acids. The trim removed 5 bases at V and 5 bases at J, leaving 6 bases unmatched. Germline V lookup: CDR1 SGHNT, CDR2 YENEEA.

The chain employs TRBV7-3 and TRBJ2-2; TRBD2 aligns across 10 bases. CDR3 length: 15 amino acids. Per the germline V gene, CDR1 is SGHTA and CDR2 is FQGTGA. After removal of 5 bases from V and 3 bases from J, the junction contained 3 bases not matched to a gene. The chain's CDR3 is CASSTLAGYTGELFF. The DNA for the CDR3 is TGTGCCAGCAGCACACTAGCGGGGTACACCGGGGAGCTGTTTTTT.

The rearrangement joins TRBV7-3 to TRBJ1-1, with 9 bases identical to TRBD1. The CDR3 is 15 residues long. Trimming cost V 2 bases and J 4 bases; bases outside gene matches: 5. Germline CDR1 SGHTA, CDR2 FQGTGA. CDR3 coding DNA: TGTGCCAGCAGCTTAGAGGGGACAGGGACCACTGAAGCTTTCTTT. This gives the protein CASSLEGTGTTEAFF.

The genes are TRBV2 and TRBJ2-3; the match to TRBD2 covers 11 bases. Germline CDR1 SNHLY, CDR2 FYNNEI. V lost 6 bases to trimming and J lost 6 bases; unmatched junction nucleotides: 14. The CDR3 is made up of 17 amino acids. The CDR3 loop reads CASRDLLAGGPGDTQYF. CDR3 nucleotides: TGTGCCAGCAGGGACCTGTTAGCGGGAGGGCCTGGGGATACGCAGTATTTT. Variable domain in full (rest from reference TRBV2 and TRBJ2-3): EPEVTQTPSHQVTQMGQEVILRCVPISNHLYFYWYRQILGQKVEFLVSFYNNEISEKSEIFDDQFSVERPDGSNFTLKIRSTKLEDSAMYFCASRDLLAGGPGDTQYFGPGTRLTVL.

This clonotype was counted a single time. This sequence joins TRBV9 and TRBJ2-1; 11 nucleotides line up with TRBD2. This CDR3 spans 16 amino acids. In germline, CDR1 is SGDLS, CDR2 YYNGEE. V was pared by 6 bases and J by 4 bases, with 9 bases of the junction left unmatched. The CDR3 reads CASTLLGTSGYNEQFF. DNA of the CDR3: TGTGCCAGCACCCTCTTGGGGACTAGCGGTTACAATGAGCAGTTCTTC. The full variable domain, completed using reference TRBV9 and TRBJ2-1, is DSGVTQTPKHLITATGQRVTLRCSPRSGDLSVYWYQQSLDQGLQFLIQYYNGEERAKGNILERFSAQQFPDLHSELNLSSLELGDSALYFCASTLLGTSGYNEQFFGPGTRLTVL.

In this sample, this clonotype turned up a few times. This chain joins TRBV6-1 and TRBJ1-5; D is possibly TRBD1 (6 bases). CDR3 length: 15 residues. Trimming stripped 2 bases from V and 9 bases from J, with 17 bases between. The V gene's germline CDR1 is MNHNS and CDR2 SASEGT. The DNA for the CDR3 is TGTGCCAGCAGTGAACCCAACAGGGTAGGTGGGCCCCAGCATTTT. Residues: CASSEPNRVGGPQHF.

The chain is built from TRBV11-2 and TRBJ2-5; D gene unclear. The CDR3 totals 16 residues. The germline gives CDR1 SGHAT, CDR2 FQNNGV. V gave up 0 bases and J gave up 3 bases, with 14 bases separating them. CDR3 nucleotide sequence: TGTGCCAGCAGCTTAGAGTTCGCGAGCAGAAAAGAGACCCAGTACTTC. Amino acids: CASSLEFASRKETQYF.

The chain is built from TRBV20-1 and TRBJ2-6, with D unresolved. V was pared by 5 bases and J by 1 base, with 9 bases between. Germline V gene sequence: CDR1 DFQATT, CDR2 SNEGSKA (reference sequence). The CDR3 covers 14 residues. The CDR3 is CSAWKGSGANVLTF. CDR3 sequence (DNA): TGCAGTGCTTGGAAGGGTTCTGGGGCCAACGTCCTGACTTTC.

This sequence joins TRBV27 and TRBJ2-5; the match to TRBD1 covers 8 bases. The CDR3 consists of 15 residues. Trimming at V came to 0 bases and at J to 5 bases, leaving 5 bases not matched to a gene. The germline CDR1 and CDR2 sequences are MNHEY and SMNVEV (reference sequence). In DNA, the CDR3 is TGTGCCAGCAGTTTATCGGTTAGGGACAGGGAGACCCAGTACTTC. Translating it yields CASSLSVRDRETQYF.

The chain has TRBV20-1 and TRBJ2-5, with TRBD2 as a possible D gene (6 bases). The CDR3 length is 13 residues. Germline values: CDR1 DFQATT, CDR2 SNEGSKA (reference sequence). V lost 3 bases and J 4 bases, leaving 12 bases between the germline ends. The CDR3 DNA reads as TGCAGTGCTAGCGGGAGAGGGGCAGAGACCCAGTACTTC. Translated, it gives CSASGRGAETQYF.

The chain has TRBV20-1 and TRBJ2-5; the D is unclear. There are 11 residues in the CDR3. CDR1 and CDR2 (germline): DFQATT, SNEGSKA (reference sequence). V lost 0 bases to trimming and J lost 4 bases, with 3 bases between them. The CDR3 loop is CSARDLETQYF. CDR3 bases: TGCAGTGCTAGAGATTTAGAGACCCAGTACTTC.

Concerning this clonotype: Mismatch with germline at one junction end may stem from a read error. The rearrangement uses TRBV20-1 and TRBJ1-1; 9 nucleotides match TRBD1. CDR3 length: 15 residues. Germline lookup yields CDR1 DFQATT and CDR2 SNEGSKA (reference sequence). DNA for the CDR3: TGCGGTGCTAGAGCCTTACAGGGGGCGAACACTGAAGCTCTCTTT. Its protein product is CGARALQGANTEALF.

The chain carries TRBV9 and TRBJ2-3, with 8 bases matching TRBD1. The V segment lost 3 bases and the J segment 8 bases; nucleotides outside the gene matches: 5. CDR3 length: 13 amino acids. CDR1 SGDLS and CDR2 YYNGEE come from the germline V gene. The DNA of the CDR3 is TGTGCCAGCAGCGAGGAACAGGGGGTTACGCAGTATTTT. Encoded protein: CASSEEQGVTQYF.

This clonotype was recorded a few times. This sequence joins TRBV6-5 and TRBJ1-1; D is uncertain. The CDR3 is made up of 13 amino acids. Trimming cost V 7 bases and J 1 base, with 10 bases left between them. Germline loops: CDR1 MNHEY, CDR2 SVGAGI. The DNA for the CDR3 is TGTGCCAGCATTCCGGGCCAGAACACTGAAGCTTTCTTT. It specifies CASIPGQNTEAFF.

The CDR3 loop is CASSFFGSSYNEQFF. DNA of the CDR3: TGTGCCAGCAGCTTTTTTGGGAGCTCCTACAATGAGCAGTTCTTC. The chain uses TRBV11-2 and TRBJ2-1, with D possibly matching TRBD2 (5 bases). The V gene lost 3 bases and the J gene lost 0 bases, with 9 bases spanning the gap. The CDR3 length is 15 residues. From germline, CDR1 is SGHAT and CDR2 FQNNGV.

This clonotype was observed a few times. The DNA for the CDR3 is TGTGCCAGCAGCCCCGATCCCCAGAACACCGGGGAGCTGTTTTTT. This gives the protein CASSPDPQNTGELFF. The rearrangement links TRBV9 to TRBJ2-2; D remains unclear. Trimming cost V 4 bases and J 1 base, with 11 bases left between them. This CDR3 region has 15 residues. Germline V gives CDR1 SGDLS, CDR2 YYNGEE.

Only a few counts were recorded for this clonotype. The chain couples TRBV20-1 to TRBJ2-7; TRBD1 is a possible D gene (6 bases). The germline V gene has CDR1 DFQATT and CDR2 SNEGSKA (reference sequence). V was cut by 0 bases and J by 8 bases, with 14 bases left in between. This CDR3 region has 13 residues. The CDR3 DNA sequence: TGCAGTGCTAGAGATAGGGTAGGGGGTCAGCAGTACTTC. Translating it yields CSARDRVGGQQYF.

This clonotype appeared a few times. V and J are TRBV7-9 and TRBJ2-1, with D perhaps being TRBD1 or TRBD2 (6 bases each). The V end was cut by 8 bases, the J end by 7 bases, with 12 bases between. The CDR3 runs 12 residues. Per the germline V gene, CDR1 is SEHNR and CDR2 is FQNEAQ (reference sequence). The CDR3 loop is CASVGGKNEQFF. The CDR3 DNA sequence: TGTGCCAGCGTAGGGGGGAAGAATGAGCAGTTCTTC. The variable domain in full, with the rest retrieved from reference TRBV7-9 and TRBJ2-1, is DTGVSQNPRHKITKRGQNVTFRCDPISEHNRLYWYRQTLGQGPEFLTYFQNEAQLEKSRLLSDRFSAERPKGSFSTLEIQRTEQGDSAMYLCASVGGKNEQFFGPGTRLTVL.

V and J are TRBV5-6 and TRBJ2-2; possible D gene TRBD2, 6 bases. CDR1 is SGHDT, CDR2 YYEEEE, per germline. There are 17 residues in the CDR3. V lost 0 bases, J lost 0 bases, and 12 bases lay in between. This chain's CDR3 is CASSLAGLAANTGELFF. CDR3 DNA: TGTGCCAGCAGCTTGGCCGGGTTAGCGGCGAACACCGGGGAGCTGTTTTTT.